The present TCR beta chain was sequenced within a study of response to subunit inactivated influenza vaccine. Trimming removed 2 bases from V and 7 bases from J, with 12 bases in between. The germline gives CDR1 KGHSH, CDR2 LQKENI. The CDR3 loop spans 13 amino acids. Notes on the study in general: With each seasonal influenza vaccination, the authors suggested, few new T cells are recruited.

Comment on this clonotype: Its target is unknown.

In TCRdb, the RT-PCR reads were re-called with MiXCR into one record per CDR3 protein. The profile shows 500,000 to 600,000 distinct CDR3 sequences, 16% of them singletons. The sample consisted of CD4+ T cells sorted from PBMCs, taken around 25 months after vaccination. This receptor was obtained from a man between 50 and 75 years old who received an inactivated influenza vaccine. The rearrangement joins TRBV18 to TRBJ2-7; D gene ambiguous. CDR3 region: CASSPRAWGEQYF. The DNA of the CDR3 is TGTGCCAGCTCACCAAGGGCCTGGGGAGAGCAGTACTTC. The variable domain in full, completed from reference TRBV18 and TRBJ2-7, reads NAGVMQNPRHLVRRRGQEARLRCSPMKGHSHVYWYRQLPEEGLKFMVYLQKENIIDESGMPKERFSAEFPKEGPSILRIQQVVRGDSAAYFCASSPRAWGEQYFGPGTRLTVT.